These 6 T cell receptor beta chains originate from one sample sequenced in a study of T-cell reconstitution after alpha-beta-depleted transplantation in children. A library of TCRbeta sequences, prepared with unique molecular identifiers, was generated. MiXCR, run by TCRdb on the PCR reads, gives a single entry per CDR3 protein. This table has approximately 640,000 distinct CDR3 sequences, roughly 17% appearing once. This specimen consisted of PBMCs from the stem cell graft donor, obtained from the stem cell graft. All receptors derive from a human donor who donated a stem cell graft to a child with acute myeloid leukemia.

The chain is built from TRBV6-5 and TRBJ2-6; D unclear. The V gene lost 0 bases and the J gene lost 0 bases, with 9 bases spanning the gap. Per germline, CDR1 MNHEY and CDR2 SVGAGI. This CDR3 spans 17 amino acids. DNA of the CDR3: TGTGCCAGCAGTTACTCGATCCGGTACTCTGGGGCCAACGTCCTGACTTTC. Encoded protein: CASSYSIRYSGANVLTF.

The table lists this clonotype with a few counts. The V gene is TRBV11-2, the J gene TRBJ1-1; D is uncertain. V was trimmed by 5 bases and J by 6 bases, leaving 13 bases between them. The CDR3 sequence is 13 residues long. Germline V gene sequence: CDR1 SGHAT, CDR2 FQNNGV. The CDR3 DNA reads as TGTGCCAGCAGCCATAAGCCCGTCGCTGAAGCTTTCTTT. Protein product: CASSHKPVAEAFF.

The rearrangement joins TRBV27 to TRBJ1-1; TRBD1 agrees at 9 bases. The CDR3 covers 15 residues. CDR1 is MNHEY and CDR2 is SMNVEV in the germline V gene (reference sequence). The J segment lost 7 bases and the V segment lost 2 bases, leaving 8 bases of the junction unmatched. Written as DNA, the CDR3 is TGTGCCAGCAGTTTAGGGACAGGGCCCCTCCATGAAGCTTTCTTT. This codes for CASSLGTGPLHEAFF.

This clonotype was counted ten times or more. CDR3: CSARDQGRLSNTEAFF. DNA of the CDR3: TGCAGTGCTAGAGATCAGGGCCGACTATCGAACACTGAAGCTTTCTTT. The chain recombines TRBV20-1 with TRBJ1-1, with D perhaps TRBD1 (5 bases). The CDR3 has 16 amino acids. V was clipped by 0 bases and J by 1 base, with 15 bases between them. The germline V gene has CDR1 DFQATT and CDR2 SNEGSKA (reference sequence).

This clonotype was seen many times. V gene TRBV5-5 combines with J gene TRBJ2-5, with D possibly TRBD1 on 5 matching bases. V lost 4 bases and J lost 5, with 12 bases in between. The CDR3 has 13 amino acids. Looked up from germline, CDR1 is SGHKS and CDR2 is YYEKEE (reference sequence). The CDR3 coding sequence is TGTGCCAGCAGCAGGGGCGCTCCTGAGACCCAGTACTTC. It yields the protein CASSRGAPETQYF.

This clonotype was recorded many times. The chain uses TRBV6-1 and TRBJ2-5; D uncertain. The CDR3 runs 13 residues. The germline V and J ends were trimmed by 7 bases and 5 bases, with 14 bases remaining between them. Germline CDR1 and CDR2: MNHNS and SASEGT. The CDR3 loop is CASTKGVGETQYF. In DNA form, the CDR3 reads TGTGCCAGCACCAAGGGTGTAGGCGAGACCCAGTACTTC.